Listed below are T cell receptor beta chains from one sample, sequenced in a study of glioma-infiltrating T cells. TCRdb re-derived calls from the multiplex PCR reads in MiXCR, one entry per CDR3 protein. The sample has a few hundred thousand distinct CDR3 sequences; 41% are singletons. The material sequenced was glioma tissue, nonneoplastic brain tissue, or PBMCs (not recorded which). The source of these receptors is a human donor with low-grade glioma or glioblastoma, undergoing nonglioma brain surgery, or in good health (not recorded which). The CDR3 runs from the conserved cysteine through the conserved F or W. D genes are given only for firm matches. Expanded clones are given a class, and other clones once, few, many or no size at all.

TRBV7-3	TRBJ2-5	16	-	TRBD2	CASSSPGLAGQETQYF	TGTGCCAGCAGTTCCCCGGGACTAGCGGGGCAAGAGACCCAGTACTTC
TRBV7-2	TRBJ2-5	14	few	-	CASSLGPAQETQYF	TGTGCCAGCAGCTTGGGGCCGGCCCAAGAGACCCAGTACTTC
TRBV10-3	TRBJ1-1	13	-	-	CAISDPGSTEAFF	TGTGCCATCAGTGACCCGGGGAGCACTGAAGCTTTCTTT
TRBV7-9	TRBJ2-1	15	few	TRBD1	CASSFHWTGPVEQFF	TGTGCCAGCAGCTTCCACTGGACAGGTCCGGTCGAGCAGTTCTTC
TRBV20-1	TRBJ1-5	14	many	-	CSARVGYSNQPQHF	TGCAGTGCTAGAGTGGGATATAGCAATCAGCCCCAGCATTTT
TRBV29-1	TRBJ1-5	12	-	TRBD1	CSVGQGGQPQHF	TGCAGCGTTGGACAGGGTGGGCAGCCCCAGCATTTT
TRBV7-6	TRBJ1-3	15	-	-	CASSRGAKGGNTIYF	TGTGCCAGCAGCCGCGGAGCAAAGGGTGGAAACACCATATATTTT
TRBV6-1	TRBJ2-5	14	many	-	CASSYSARGETQYF	TGTGCCAGCAGTTATTCTGCAAGGGGAGAGACCCAGTACTTC
TRBV12-3/TRBV12-4	TRBJ2-7	14	-	-	CASSLAARSYEQYF	TGTGCCAGCAGTTTAGCGGCGCGGAGCTACGAGCAGTACTTC
TRBV6-1	TRBJ1-1	13	many	-	CASYRGMNTEAFF	TGTGCCAGCTATCGGGGGATGAACACTGAAGCTTTCTTT
TRBV28	TRBJ2-3	13	many	-	CASSLRGADTQYF	TGTGCCAGCAGCCTTCGGGGTGCAGATACGCAGTATTTT
TRBV20-1	TRBJ1-3	16	few	-	CSARDHQGDAANTIYF	TGCAGTGCTAGAGATCACCAGGGCGATGCGGCAAACACCATATATTTT
TRBV6-1	TRBJ2-7	16	many	-	CASSEVGRGAIHEQYF	TGTGCCAGCAGTGAAGTAGGTCGGGGGGCTATCCACGAGCAGTACTTC
TRBV5-1	TRBJ1-1	14	-	-	CASSPRFMNTEAFF	TGCGCCAGCAGCCCCCGATTTATGAACACTGAAGCTTTCTTT
TRBV28	TRBJ2-7	16	few	-	CASRKDPRVFSYEQYF	TGTGCCAGCCGAAAAGACCCCCGGGTTTTCTCCTACGAGCAGTACTTC
TRBV29-1	TRBJ2-7	12	-	TRBD2	CSVGEGIYEQYF	TGCAGCGTTGGGGAGGGGATCTACGAGCAGTACTTC
TRBV28	TRBJ2-1	13	-	TRBD1	CASRFYRGSEQFF	TGTGCCAGCCGTTTTTACAGGGGGAGTGAGCAGTTCTTC
TRBV6-6	TRBJ2-7	15	-	TRBD2	CASSYSGLAFYEQYF	TGTGCCAGCAGTTACTCGGGACTAGCGTTTTACGAGCAGTACTTC
TRBV6-2/TRBV6-3	TRBJ2-7	15	-	TRBD1	CASSNPGQGIYEQYF	TGTGCCAGCAGTAACCCGGGACAGGGGATCTACGAGCAGTACTTC
TRBV2	TRBJ1-1	17	-	TRBD1	CASSRDREKLMNTEAFF	TGTGCCAGCAGCCGGGACAGAGAGAAACTGATGAACACTGAAGCTTTCTTT
TRBV4-1	TRBJ2-7	15	-	-	CASSQEWSSSYEQYF	TGCGCCAGCAGCCAAGAATGGAGTAGCTCCTACGAGCAGTACTTC
TRBV20-1	TRBJ2-5	15	-	-	CSASRAGIIQETQYF	TGCAGTGCTAGTAGGGCGGGGATAATTCAAGAGACCCAGTACTTC
TRBV20-1	TRBJ2-3	15	-	-	CSARDPQEAADTQYF	TGCAGTGCTAGAGATCCCCAGGAAGCAGCAGATACGCAGTATTTT
TRBV6-1	TRBJ2-2	19	few	-	CASSSRVLDVRTWTGELFF	TGTGCCAGCAGTTCGAGAGTTCTAGACGTCCGGACGTGGACCGGGGAGCTGTTTTTT
TRBV7-2	TRBJ2-3	16	-	TRBD2	CASSSGTSGGTDTQYF	TGTGCCAGCAGCTCAGGGACTAGCGGGGGGACAGATACGCAGTATTTT
TRBV4-1	TRBJ1-5	15	-	-	CASSQGFHSNQPQHF	TGCGCCAGCTCCCAGGGTTTTCATAGCAATCAGCCCCAGCATTTT
TRBV6-1	TRBJ2-2	14	many	-	CASSAFHRAEELFF	TGTGCCAGCAGTGCCTTCCACAGGGCTGAGGAGCTGTTTTTT
TRBV27	TRBJ2-2	16	many	-	CASSPIGFANTGELFF	TGTGCCAGCAGTCCCATCGGGTTCGCGAACACCGGGGAGCTGTTTTTT
TRBV20-1	TRBJ1-5	14	few	-	CSVPEAALTQPQHF	TGCAGTGTTCCAGAGGCGGCCCTTACTCAGCCCCAGCATTTT
TRBV15	TRBJ1-6	14	many	-	CATSLGGMDSPLHF	TGTGCCACCAGTCTAGGGGGGATGGATTCACCCCTCCACTTT
TRBV6-1	TRBJ2-7	15	few	TRBD1	CASSPGTGTFYEQYF	TGTGCCAGCAGCCCCGGGACAGGGACGTTCTACGAGCAGTACTTC
TRBV4-2	TRBJ2-7	15	few	TRBD2	CASSQGGGSSYEQYF	TGTGCCAGCAGCCAAGGGGGCGGGAGCTCCTACGAGCAGTACTTC
TRBV20-1	TRBJ2-7	13	few	TRBD2	CRVSRLAAYEQYF	TGCAGAGTCAGCCGACTAGCGGCGTACGAGCAGTACTTC
TRBV4-3	TRBJ2-1	16	-	-	CASSQEPRSSYNEQFF	TGCGCCAGCAGCCAAGAACCTAGGAGCTCCTACAATGAGCAGTTCTTC
TRBV28	TRBJ1-2	14	many	TRBD1	CASSTNGQGDGYTF	TGTGCCAGCAGTACAAACGGACAGGGGGATGGCTACACCTTC
TRBV20-1	TRBJ1-2	14	few	-	CSARSLLLGDGYTF	TGCAGTGCTAGATCGCTTTTACTGGGAGACGGCTACACCTTC
TRBV20-1	TRBJ2-7	14	few	-	CSAKDRSISYEQYF	TGCAGTGCTAAGGACAGAAGTATCTCCTACGAGCAGTACTTC
TRBV6-2/TRBV6-3	TRBJ2-1	14	few	-	CASRYNPTRNEQFF	TGTGCCAGCAGGTACAATCCCACTAGGAATGAGCAGTTCTTC
TRBV24-1	TRBJ2-3	16	many	-	CATSDFAGTSTDTQYF	TGTGCCACCAGTGATTTTGCCGGGACTAGCACAGATACGCAGTATTTT
TRBV27	TRBJ2-5	16	few	-	CASSFVSKGNQETQYF	TGTGCCAGCAGTTTCGTATCTAAGGGGAACCAAGAGACCCAGTACTTC
TRBV24-1	TRBJ1-2	15	few	TRBD1	CATSEGQGYGYGYTF	TGTGCCACCAGTGAGGGACAGGGCTACGGGTATGGCTACACCTTC
TRBV19	TRBJ2-3	13	once	-	CARSIRDFNTQYF	TGTGCCAGAAGTATAAGGGACTTCAATACGCAGTATTTT
TRBV27	TRBJ1-5	17	many	-	CASSSSQRGGSNQPQHF	TGTGCCAGCAGTTCCTCCCAGCGGGGCGGCTCTAATCAGCCCCAGCATTTT
TRBV15	TRBJ1-1	16	-	TRBD1	CATSRGSTGGLAEAFF	TGTGCCACCAGCAGAGGCTCCACAGGGGGCTTAGCTGAAGCTTTCTTT
TRBV7-9	TRBJ1-5	15	-	-	CDSSLGVREGQPRHF	TGTGACAGCAGCTTAGGGGTCAGGGAGGGTCAGCCCCGGCATTTT
TRBV6-1	TRBJ1-5	13	-	-	CASSEISNQPQHF	TGTGCCAGCAGTGAAATAAGCAATCAGCCCCAGCATTTT
TRBV20-1	TRBJ1-2	14	-	-	CSASVPGTGYCYTF	TGCAGTGCTAGTGTTCCTGGGACGGGCTATTGCTACACCTTC
TRBV6-1	TRBJ1-2	14	few	-	CASSPPGDLGSYTF	TGTGCCAGCAGTCCCCCTGGCGACCTGGGAAGCTACACCTTC
TRBV6-6	TRBJ2-7	14	many	-	CASSSLPGHYEQYF	TGTGCCAGCAGTTCCTTGCCAGGGCACTACGAGCAGTACTTC
TRBV5-1	TRBJ2-5	14	few	-	CASSLRKPGETQYF	TGCGCCAGCAGCTTGAGGAAGCCGGGAGAGACCCAGTACTTC
TRBV25-1	TRBJ2-3	14	-	-	CATRVARSTDTQYF	TGTGCCACTCGGGTAGCGCGAAGCACAGATACGCAGTATTTT
TRBV7-3	TRBJ1-1	14	-	-	CASSPGQWSTEAFF	TGTGCCAGCAGCCCCGGACAGTGGAGCACTGAAGCTTTCTTT
TRBV28	TRBJ2-7	13	few	TRBD1	CASSLPGGNEQYF	TGTGCCAGCAGTTTACCAGGGGGCAACGAGCAGTACTTC
TRBV28	TRBJ1-2	14	many	-	CASSLSAGPYGYTF	TGTGCCAGCAGTTTGAGTGCAGGACCTTATGGCTACACCTTC
TRBV4-3	TRBJ2-3	14	many	-	CASSQGVTSDTQYF	TGCGCCAGCAGCCAAGGAGTCACCTCAGATACGCAGTATTTT
TRBV7-2	TRBJ2-4	12	-	-	CASSLGYNIQYF	TGTGCCAGCAGCTTAGGCTATAACATTCAGTACTTC
TRBV6-2/TRBV6-3	TRBJ1-1	14	many	-	CASTQTQGLTEAFF	TGTGCCAGCACCCAGACCCAGGGTCTCACTGAAGCTTTCTTT